The 10 T cell receptor beta chains below all came from one sample that was sequenced in a study of T cell changes during pregnancy in multiple sclerosis. Sequencing was performed with immunoSEQ multiplex PCR; in TCRdb, only in-frame clones are kept and a portion is missing. Of some 97,000 clones listed, roughly 90% are singletons. The material was peripheral blood, obtained after pregnancy. These receptors all come from a female donor with multiple sclerosis, enrolled in a pregnancy study.

The V call is TRBV28, the J call TRBJ1-3, with D possibly TRBD1 on 6 matching bases. CDR1 is MDHEN and CDR2 is SYDVKM in the germline V gene. This CDR3 comprises 15 residues. Trimming took 3 bases from V and 1 from J, leaving 10 bases between them. The CDR3 DNA is TGTGCCAGCAGTTTGCCCAGGGGTTCTGGAAACACCATATATTTT. This sequence encodes CASSLPRGSGNTIYF.

The V and J genes are TRBV9 and TRBJ2-1, with 11 bases matching TRBD2. From germline, CDR1 is SGDLS and CDR2 YYNGEE. The CDR3 sequence is 18 residues long. J was trimmed by 3 bases and V by 4 bases; bases with no gene match: 12. The CDR3 DNA sequence: TGTGCCAGCAGCACTTCCGGGACTAGCGGAAACTTCTACAATGAGCAGTTCTTC. It encodes CASSTSGTSGNFYNEQFF.

A few counts support this clone. The chain is built from TRBV28 and TRBJ2-7; TRBD2 is a possible D gene (6 bases). Trimming pared 3 bases from V and 9 bases from J, leaving 21 bases between. CDR3 length: 15 residues. Germline CDR1 MDHEN, CDR2 SYDVKM. CDR3 DNA sequence: TGTGCCAGCAGTTTCGGGGGAGTATCGAATATTGGGCAGTACTTC. It translates to CASSFGGVSNIGQYF. Combining the CDR3 with reference TRBV28 and TRBJ2-7 gives the whole variable domain DVKVTQSSRYLVKRTGEKVFLECVQDMDHENMFWYRQDPGLGLRLIYFSYDVKMKEKGDIPEGYSVSREKKERFSLILESASTNQTSMYLCASSFGGVSNIGQYFGPGTRLTVT.

This rearrangement joins TRBV6-5 to TRBJ2-7; TRBD2 might be the D (6 bases). Germline loops: CDR1 MNHEY, CDR2 SVGAGI. V was trimmed by 3 bases and J by 0 bases, leaving 12 bases between them. The CDR3 has 15 amino acids. The CDR3 protein is CASSYGGTGSYEQYF. CDR3 nucleotides: TGTGCCAGCAGTTATGGCGGGACCGGCTCCTACGAGCAGTACTTC.

The chain joins TRBV2 to TRBJ1-5, with 7 bases that match TRBD1. In germline, CDR1 is SNHLY, CDR2 FYNNEI. Trimming at V came to 1 base and at J to 11 bases, leaving 5 bases not matched to a gene. The CDR3 extends over 13 amino acids. Written as DNA, the CDR3 is TGTGCCAGCAGTGAAGTGGGACAGCGGGCCCAGCATTTT. It specifies CASSEVGQRAQHF. Full variable domain (rest looked up from reference TRBV2 and TRBJ1-5): EPEVTQTPSHQVTQMGQEVILRCVPISNHLYFYWYRQILGQKVEFLVSFYNNEISEKSEIFDDQFSVERPDGSNFTLKIRSTKLEDSAMYFCASSEVGQRAQHFGDGTRLSIL.

V is TRBV28 and J is TRBJ2-5; 7 nucleotides align to TRBD2. The CDR3 runs to 14 residues. After removal of 5 bases from V and 0 bases from J, the junction contained 3 bases not matched to a gene. CDR1 MDHEN and CDR2 SYDVKM come from the germline V gene. The CDR3 loop is CASSLSGYQETQYF. CDR3 bases: TGTGCCAGCAGTCTTAGCGGGTACCAAGAGACCCAGTACTTC.

This clone was seen a handful of times. J is TRBJ2-1 and V is TRBV7-3; TRBD1 matches at 9 bases. The V segment lost 3 bases and the J segment 7 bases; nucleotides outside the gene matches: 4. The CDR3 is made up of 14 amino acids. Germline CDR1 and CDR2: SGHTA and FQGTGA. This CDR3 reads CASSFDRGFNEQFF. The CDR3 nucleotides are TGTGCCAGCAGCTTCGACAGGGGGTTTAATGAGCAGTTCTTC. The full variable domain, with the rest looked up from reference TRBV7-3 and TRBJ2-1, is GAGVSQTPSNKVTEKGKYVELRCDPISGHTALYWYRQSLGQGPEFLIYFQGTGAADDSGLPNDRFFAVRPEGSVSTLKIQRTERGDSAVYLCASSFDRGFNEQFFGPGTRLTVL.

The chain uses TRBV19 and TRBJ2-3, with D possibly matching TRBD2 (5 bases). V was pared by 3 bases and J by 6 bases, with 7 bases between. CDR1 is LNHDA and CDR2 is SQIVND in the germline V gene (reference sequence). The CDR3 length is 12 residues. The CDR3, as DNA: TGTGCCAGTAGTATTTCGGGGGATACGCAGTATTTT. Amino acids: CASSISGDTQYF.

This chain uses TRBV14 with TRBJ2-3; D is perhaps TRBD1 (5 bases). Germline V gives CDR1 SGHDN, CDR2 FVKESK. V gave up 4 bases and J gave up 5 bases, with 7 bases separating them. The CDR3 covers 12 residues. The chain's CDR3 is CASSPRGDTQYF. CDR3 DNA sequence: TGTGCCAGCAGCCCTAGGGGAGATACGCAGTATTTT.

The chain combines TRBV11-3 with TRBJ2-1, with 10 nucleotides matching TRBD1. Germline trimming cut 1 base from V and 5 bases from J; bases unmatched to any gene: 8. This CDR3 region has 17 residues. The germline gives CDR1 SGHNT, CDR2 YENEEA. Here the CDR3 DNA reads TGTGCCAGCAGCTTAGGTTTAGGGACAGGGGCTGACAATGAGCAGTTCTTC. Amino acids: CASSLGLGTGADNEQFF.